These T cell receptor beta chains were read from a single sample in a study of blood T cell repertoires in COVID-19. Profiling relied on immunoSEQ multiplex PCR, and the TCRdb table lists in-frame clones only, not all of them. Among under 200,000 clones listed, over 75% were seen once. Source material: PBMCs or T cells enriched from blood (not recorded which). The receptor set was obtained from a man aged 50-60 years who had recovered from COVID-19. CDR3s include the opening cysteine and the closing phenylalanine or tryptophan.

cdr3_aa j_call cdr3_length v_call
CASSPSRVEKLFF TRBJ1-4 13 TRBV18
CAYDSDRSYEQYF TRBJ2-7 13 TRBV30
CASSELGPSYNEQFF TRBJ2-1 15 TRBV10-2
CASSHRQGEGEKLFF TRBJ1-4 15 TRBV11-2
CASSIVSGGANSPLHF TRBJ1-6 16 TRBV19
CASSTPGTVQETQYF TRBJ2-5 15 TRBV19
CASSPPTGMNTEAFF TRBJ1-1 15 TRBV7-8
CASSWGPGFNTEAFF TRBJ1-1 15 TRBV5-8
CASSFDSYYGYTF TRBJ1-2 13 TRBV27
CASSPLSGTGGIEQYF TRBJ2-7 16 TRBV27
CASSLPGGSRSYNEQFF TRBJ2-1 17 TRBV28
CASSKGDRAVGGYTF TRBJ1-2 15 TRBV5-1
CASSPTRGSNEQFF TRBJ2-1 14 TRBV2
CASSLASGYTF TRBJ1-2 11 TRBV7-9
CASSSGQGAPYEQYF TRBJ2-7 15 TRBV25-1
CASSFQDGVYGYTF TRBJ1-2 14 TRBV5-5
CSVGHRDRMWF TRBJ1-4 11 TRBV29-1
CASSYVQNYGYTF TRBJ1-2 13 TRBV6-5
CATSDSTTGGNQPQHF TRBJ1-5 16 TRBV24-1
CASSKVGRGDTGSGNTIYF TRBJ1-3 19 TRBV21-1
CASNGGGPTDTQYF TRBJ2-3 14 TRBV2
CATSDPTGGEDGYTF TRBJ1-2 15 TRBV24-1
CASSIPPGQGSPEAFF TRBJ1-1 16 TRBV19
CASRYSPGQGSGELFF TRBJ2-2 16 TRBV28
CVSQEDPGLDTDTQYF TRBJ2-3 16 TRBV5-4
CASSKTRDSYEQYF TRBJ2-7 14 TRBV5-1
CASSQAQSTDTQYF TRBJ2-3 14 TRBV4-2
CASSLDVDRVSGYTF TRBJ1-2 15 TRBV7-2
CASSRLNGGYEQYF TRBJ2-7 14 TRBV6-5
CASSQERRNTEAFF TRBJ1-1 14 TRBV4-1
CAISELGGLASETQYF TRBJ2-5 16 TRBV10-3
CASSLGGYGYTF TRBJ1-2 12 TRBV28
CASRRDSLYEQYF TRBJ2-7 13 TRBV6-5
CASRLDRSYGYTF TRBJ1-2 13 TRBV6-5
CASGGTGSNQPQHF TRBJ1-5 14 TRBV2
CASSDRGRNTGELFF TRBJ2-2 15 TRBV25-1
CASSPQGTGIEKLFF TRBJ1-4 15 TRBV5-1
CASSREGGPLEQYF TRBJ2-7 14 TRBV6-5
CASTAGASGETQYF TRBJ2-5 14 TRBV3-1/TRBV3-2
CASSLKTGFSNEKLFF TRBJ1-4 16 TRBV28
CATSREQGANYGYTF TRBJ1-2 15 TRBV15
CASSYRGAAHYEQYF TRBJ2-7 15 TRBV6-5
CASERDQLAGQGTAYTF TRBJ1-2 17 TRBV2
CASSPIGRGEQYF TRBJ2-7 13 TRBV5-6
CASSLFSGQGLNTEAFF TRBJ1-1 17 TRBV7-9
CATSRDSRGTEAFF TRBJ1-1 14 TRBV15
CASSSPGGGYEKLFF TRBJ1-4 15 TRBV28
CSVLPQGHYEQYF TRBJ2-7 13 TRBV29-1